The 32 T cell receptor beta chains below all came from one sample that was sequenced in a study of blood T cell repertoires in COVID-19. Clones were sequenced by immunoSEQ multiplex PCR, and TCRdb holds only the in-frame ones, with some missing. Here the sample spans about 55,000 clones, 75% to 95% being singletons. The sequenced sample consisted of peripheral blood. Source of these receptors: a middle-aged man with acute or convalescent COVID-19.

In DNA, the CDR3 is TGTGCCAGCAGCTTGCTAGCGGGAGGGTCGGCCAAAAACATTCAGTACTTC. Amino acid sequence: CASSLLAGGSAKNIQYF. The genes are TRBV5-5 and TRBJ2-4; 12 bases are a match to TRBD2. Germline assignment: CDR1 SGHKS and CDR2 YYEKEE (reference sequence). With V trimmed by 1 base and J by 1 base, 3 bases remained unmatched. The CDR3 covers 17 residues.

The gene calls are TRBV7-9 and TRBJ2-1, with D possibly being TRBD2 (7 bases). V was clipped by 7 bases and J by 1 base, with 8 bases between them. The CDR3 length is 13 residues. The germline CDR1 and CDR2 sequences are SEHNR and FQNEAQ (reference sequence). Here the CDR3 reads CASKGGSYNEQFF. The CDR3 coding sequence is TGTGCCAGCAAGGGGGGGTCCTACAATGAGCAGTTCTTC.

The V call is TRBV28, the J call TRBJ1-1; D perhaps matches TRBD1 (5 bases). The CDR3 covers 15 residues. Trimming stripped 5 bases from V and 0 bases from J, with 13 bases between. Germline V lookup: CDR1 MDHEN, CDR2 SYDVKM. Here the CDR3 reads CASSPGGAMNTEAFF. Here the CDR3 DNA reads TGTGCCAGCAGTCCCGGGGGAGCAATGAACACTGAAGCTTTCTTT.

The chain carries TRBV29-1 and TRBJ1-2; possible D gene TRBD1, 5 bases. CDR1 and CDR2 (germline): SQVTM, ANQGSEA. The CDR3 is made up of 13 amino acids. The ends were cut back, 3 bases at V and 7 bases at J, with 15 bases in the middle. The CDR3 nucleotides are TGCAGCGTTGAGCCGCCAGGGCTGAGTGGCTACACCTTC. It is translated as CSVEPPGLSGYTF.

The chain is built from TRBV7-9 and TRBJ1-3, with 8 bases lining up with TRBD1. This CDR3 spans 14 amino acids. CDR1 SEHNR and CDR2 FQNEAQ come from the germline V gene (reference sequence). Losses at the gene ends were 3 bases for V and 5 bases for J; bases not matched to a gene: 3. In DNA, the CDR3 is TGTGCCAGCAGCTTCGGGACAGGTCGAAACACCATATATTTT. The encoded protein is CASSFGTGRNTIYF.

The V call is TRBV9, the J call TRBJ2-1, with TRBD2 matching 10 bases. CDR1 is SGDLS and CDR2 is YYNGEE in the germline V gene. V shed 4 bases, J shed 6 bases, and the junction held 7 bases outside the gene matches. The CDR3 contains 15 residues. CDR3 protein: CASSSSGRGVNEQFF. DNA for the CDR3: TGTGCCAGCAGCAGCAGCGGGAGGGGGGTCAATGAGCAGTTCTTC.

The CDR3 nucleotides read TGTGCCAGTAGTATAGGGAGGGGAGTCTACGAGCAGTACTTC. This encodes CASSIGRGVYEQYF. This chain joins TRBV19 and TRBJ2-7; weak D call: TRBD2 (6 bases). Looked up from germline, CDR1 is LNHDA and CDR2 is SQIVND (reference sequence). The length of the CDR3 is 14 residues. Trimming stripped 1 base from V and 3 bases from J, with 10 bases between.

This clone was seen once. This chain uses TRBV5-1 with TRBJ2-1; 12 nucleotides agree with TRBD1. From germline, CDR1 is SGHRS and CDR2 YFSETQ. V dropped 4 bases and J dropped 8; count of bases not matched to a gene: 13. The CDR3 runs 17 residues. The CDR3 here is CASSPFSPGQGAHEQFF. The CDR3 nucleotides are TGCGCCAGCAGCCCCTTCTCGCCGGGACAGGGGGCGCATGAGCAGTTCTTC.

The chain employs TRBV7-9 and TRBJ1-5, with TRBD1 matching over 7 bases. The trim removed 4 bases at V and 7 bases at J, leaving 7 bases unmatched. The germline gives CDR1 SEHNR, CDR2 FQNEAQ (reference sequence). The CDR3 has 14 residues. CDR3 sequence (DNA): TGTGCCAGCAGCTCGGACTACAGGGGCCAGCCCCAGCATTTT. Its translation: CASSSDYRGQPQHF.

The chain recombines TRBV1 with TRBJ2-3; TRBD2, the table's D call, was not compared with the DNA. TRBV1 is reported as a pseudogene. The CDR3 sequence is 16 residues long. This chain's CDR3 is CTSSSLGLAEPDTQYF. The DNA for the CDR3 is TGCACCAGCAGCTCCCTAGGACTAGCGGAGCCAGATACGCAGTATTTT.

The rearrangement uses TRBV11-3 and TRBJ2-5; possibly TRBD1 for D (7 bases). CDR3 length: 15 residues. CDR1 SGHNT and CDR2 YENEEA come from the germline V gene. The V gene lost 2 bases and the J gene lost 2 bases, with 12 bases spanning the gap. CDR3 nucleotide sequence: TGTGCCAGCAGCTTACGCGCAGGGGGGCAAGAGACCCAGTACTTC. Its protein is CASSLRAGGQETQYF.

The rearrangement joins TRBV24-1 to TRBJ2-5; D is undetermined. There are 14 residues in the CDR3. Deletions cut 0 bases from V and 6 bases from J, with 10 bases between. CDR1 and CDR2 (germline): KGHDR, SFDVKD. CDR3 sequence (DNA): TGTGCCACCAGTGATTTGCGTGACATTCAGACCCAGTACTTC. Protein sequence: CATSDLRDIQTQYF.

CDR3 nucleotide sequence: TGTGCCAGCAGCTTAACAGCTGAATTCTCCTATGGCTACACCTTC. This codes for CASSLTAEFSYGYTF. V and J are TRBV7-2 and TRBJ1-2; no reliable D call. Trimming stripped 2 bases from V and 4 bases from J, with 14 bases between. Germline V gene sequence: CDR1 SGHTA, CDR2 FQGNSA. The CDR3 sequence is 15 residues long.

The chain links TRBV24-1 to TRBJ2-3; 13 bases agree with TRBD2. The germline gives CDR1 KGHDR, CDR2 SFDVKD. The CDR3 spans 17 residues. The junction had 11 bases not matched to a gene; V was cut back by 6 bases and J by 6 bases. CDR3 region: CATSSPPGTSGADTQYF. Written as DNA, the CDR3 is TGTGCCACCAGTTCCCCCCCCGGGACTAGCGGGGCTGATACGCAGTATTTT.

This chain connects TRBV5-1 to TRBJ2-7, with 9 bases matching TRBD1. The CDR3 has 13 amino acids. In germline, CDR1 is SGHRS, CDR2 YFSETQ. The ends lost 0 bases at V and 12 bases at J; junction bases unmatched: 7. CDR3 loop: CASSLEGQGRMYF. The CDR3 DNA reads TGCGCCAGCAGCTTGGAGGGACAGGGAAGAATGTACTTC. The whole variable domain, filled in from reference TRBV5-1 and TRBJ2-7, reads KAGVTQTPRYLIKTRGQQVTLSCSPISGHRSVSWYQQTPGQGLQFLFEYFSETQRNKGNFPGRFSGRQFSNSRSEMNVSTLELGDSALYLCASSLEGQGRMYFGPGTRLTVT.

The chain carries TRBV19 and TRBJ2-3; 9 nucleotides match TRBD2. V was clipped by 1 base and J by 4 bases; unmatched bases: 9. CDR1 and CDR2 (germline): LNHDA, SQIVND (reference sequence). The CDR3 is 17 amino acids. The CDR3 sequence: CASSIAASGNVADTQYF. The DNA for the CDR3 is TGTGCCAGTAGTATAGCGGCTAGCGGGAATGTTGCAGATACGCAGTATTTT.

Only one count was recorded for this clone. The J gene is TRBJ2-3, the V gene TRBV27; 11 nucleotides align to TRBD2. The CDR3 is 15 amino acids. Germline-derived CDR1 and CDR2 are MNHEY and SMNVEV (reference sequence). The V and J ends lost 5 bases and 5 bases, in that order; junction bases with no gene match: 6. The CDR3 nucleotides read TGTGCCAGCAGTACACTAGCGGGAGCATTAGATACGCAGTATTTT. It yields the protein CASSTLAGALDTQYF.

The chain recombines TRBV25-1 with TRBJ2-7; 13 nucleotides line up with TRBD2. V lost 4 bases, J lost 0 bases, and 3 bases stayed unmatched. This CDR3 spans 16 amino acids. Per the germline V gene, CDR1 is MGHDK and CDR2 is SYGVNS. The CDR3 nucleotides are TGTGCCAGCAGTGTAGGGACTAGCGGGAACTCCTACGAGCAGTACTTC. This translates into CASSVGTSGNSYEQYF.

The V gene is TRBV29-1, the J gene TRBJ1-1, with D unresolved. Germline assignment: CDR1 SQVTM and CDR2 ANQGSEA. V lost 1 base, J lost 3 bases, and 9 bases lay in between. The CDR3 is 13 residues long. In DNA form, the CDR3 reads TGCAGCGTTGAAGCGCAGGAGGACACTGAAGCTTTCTTT. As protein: CSVEAQEDTEAFF.

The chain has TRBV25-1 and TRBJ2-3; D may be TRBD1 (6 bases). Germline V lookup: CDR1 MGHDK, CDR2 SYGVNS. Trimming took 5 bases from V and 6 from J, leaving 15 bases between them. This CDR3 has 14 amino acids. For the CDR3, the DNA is TGTGCCAGCAGTCCCCCCTCAAGGGGGGATACGCAGTATTTT. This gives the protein CASSPPSRGDTQYF.

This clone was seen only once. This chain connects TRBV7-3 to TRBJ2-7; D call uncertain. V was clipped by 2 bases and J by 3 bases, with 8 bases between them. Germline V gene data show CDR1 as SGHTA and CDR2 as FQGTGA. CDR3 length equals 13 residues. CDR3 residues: CASSLDGHYEQYF. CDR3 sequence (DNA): TGTGCCAGCAGCTTAGATGGCCACTACGAGCAGTACTTC. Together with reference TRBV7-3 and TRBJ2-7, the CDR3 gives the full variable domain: GAGVSQTPSNKVTEKGKYVELRCDPISGHTALYWYRQSLGQGPEFLIYFQGTGAADDSGLPNDRFFAVRPEGSVSTLKIQRTERGDSAVYLCASSLDGHYEQYFGPGTRLTVT.

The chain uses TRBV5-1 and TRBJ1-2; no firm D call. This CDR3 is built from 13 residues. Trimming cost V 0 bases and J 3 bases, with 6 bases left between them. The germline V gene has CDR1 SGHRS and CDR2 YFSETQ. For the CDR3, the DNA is TGCGCCAGCAGCTTGGTAGCGGACTATGGCTACACCTTC. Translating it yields CASSLVADYGYTF.

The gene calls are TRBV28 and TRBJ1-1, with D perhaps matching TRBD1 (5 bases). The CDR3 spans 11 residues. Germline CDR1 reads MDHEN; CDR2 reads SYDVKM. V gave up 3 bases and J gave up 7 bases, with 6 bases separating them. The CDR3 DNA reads TGTGCCAGCAGTTTGACAGTTGAAGCTTTCTTT. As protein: CASSLTVEAFF.

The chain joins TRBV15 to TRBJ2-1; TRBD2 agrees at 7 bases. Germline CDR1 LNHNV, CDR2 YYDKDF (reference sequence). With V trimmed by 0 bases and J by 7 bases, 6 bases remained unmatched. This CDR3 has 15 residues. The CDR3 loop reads CATSREAGEPNEQFF. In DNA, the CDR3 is TGTGCCACCAGCAGAGAGGCGGGAGAGCCTAATGAGCAGTTCTTC.

CDR3 amino acids: CASSQLNLGGSTDTQYF. Here the CDR3 DNA reads TGTGCCAGCAGCCAGCTAAATCTGGGCGGGAGCACAGATACGCAGTATTTT. The V and J genes are TRBV9 and TRBJ2-3, with D perhaps matching TRBD2 (5 bases). The CDR3 runs 17 residues. CDR1 SGDLS and CDR2 YYNGEE come from the germline V gene. Trimming removed 4 bases at V and 0 bases at J, with 18 bases between. Using reference TRBV9 and TRBJ2-3 for the parts outside the CDR3, the full variable domain is DSGVTQTPKHLITATGQRVTLRCSPRSGDLSVYWYQQSLDQGLQFLIQYYNGEERAKGNILERFSAQQFPDLHSELNLSSLELGDSALYFCASSQLNLGGSTDTQYFGPGTRLTVL.

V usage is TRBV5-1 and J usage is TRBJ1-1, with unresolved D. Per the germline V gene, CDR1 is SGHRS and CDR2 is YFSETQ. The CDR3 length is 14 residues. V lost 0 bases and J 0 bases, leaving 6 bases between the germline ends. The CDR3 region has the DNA TGCGCCAGCAGCTTGGGACACCTGAACACTGAAGCTTTCTTT. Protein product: CASSLGHLNTEAFF.

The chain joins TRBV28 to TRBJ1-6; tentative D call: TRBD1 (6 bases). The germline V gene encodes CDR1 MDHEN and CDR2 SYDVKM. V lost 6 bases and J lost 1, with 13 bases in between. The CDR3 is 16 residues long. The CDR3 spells CASSSQGGSYNSPLHF. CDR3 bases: TGTGCCAGCAGCTCCCAAGGGGGATCCTATAATTCACCCCTCCACTTT. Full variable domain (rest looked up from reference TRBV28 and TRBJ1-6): DVKVTQSSRYLVKRTGEKVFLECVQDMDHENMFWYRQDPGLGLRLIYFSYDVKMKEKGDIPEGYSVSREKKERFSLILESASTNQTSMYLCASSSQGGSYNSPLHFGNGTRLTVT.

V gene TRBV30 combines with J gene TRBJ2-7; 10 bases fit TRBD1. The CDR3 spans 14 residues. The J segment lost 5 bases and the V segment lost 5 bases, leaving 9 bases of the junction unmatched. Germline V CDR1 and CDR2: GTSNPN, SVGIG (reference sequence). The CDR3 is CAWVEGQGFNEQYF. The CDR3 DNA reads TGTGCCTGGGTCGAGGGACAGGGGTTCAACGAGCAGTACTTC. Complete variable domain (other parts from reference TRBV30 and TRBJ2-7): SQTIHQWPATLVQPVGSPLSLECTVEGTSNPNLYWYRQAAGRGLQLLFYSVGIGQISSEVPQNLSASRPQDRQFILSSKKLLLSDSGFYLCAWVEGQGFNEQYFGPGTRLTVT.

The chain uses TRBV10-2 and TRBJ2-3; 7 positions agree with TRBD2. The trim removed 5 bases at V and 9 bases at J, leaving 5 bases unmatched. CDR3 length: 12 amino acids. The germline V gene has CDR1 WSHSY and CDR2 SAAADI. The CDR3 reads CASSPGRGTQYF. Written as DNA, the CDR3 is TGCGCCAGCAGTCCGGGGAGGGGAACGCAGTATTTT.

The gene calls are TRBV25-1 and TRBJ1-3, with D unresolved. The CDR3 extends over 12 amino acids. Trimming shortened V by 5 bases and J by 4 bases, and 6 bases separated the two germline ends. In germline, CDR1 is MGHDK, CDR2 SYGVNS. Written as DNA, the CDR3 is TGTGCCAGCAGTTCACAGGGAAACACCATATATTTT. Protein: CASSSQGNTIYF. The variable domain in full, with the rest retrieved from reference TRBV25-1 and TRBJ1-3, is EADIYQTPRYLVIGTGKKITLECSQTMGHDKMYWYQQDPGMELHLIHYSYGVNSTEKGDLSSESTVSRIRTEHFPLTLESARPSHTSQYLCASSSQGNTIYFGEGSWLTVV.

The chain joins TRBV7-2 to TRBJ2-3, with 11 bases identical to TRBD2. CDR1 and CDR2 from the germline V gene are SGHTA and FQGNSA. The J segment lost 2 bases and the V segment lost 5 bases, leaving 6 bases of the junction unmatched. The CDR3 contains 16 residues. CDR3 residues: CASSPRLAGYTDTQYF. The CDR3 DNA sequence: TGTGCCAGCAGCCCCCGACTAGCGGGATACACAGATACGCAGTATTTT.

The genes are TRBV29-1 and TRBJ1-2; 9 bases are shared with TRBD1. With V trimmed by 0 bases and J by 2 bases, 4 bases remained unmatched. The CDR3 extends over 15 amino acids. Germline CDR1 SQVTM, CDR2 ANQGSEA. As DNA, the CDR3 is TGCAGCGTTGAAGATCCGGGACAGGGAAACTATGGCTACACCTTC. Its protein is CSVEDPGQGNYGYTF.